This T cell receptor (delta chain) appears in the sequencing data of a study of Vδ1+ human thymocytes. This clone was seen a few times. Its specificity is unknown. The template was reverse-transcribed extracted RNA. CDR3 amplicons came from multiplex PCR with pooled V-gene forward and constant-region reverse primers. TCRdb redid the clone calls on the multiplex PCR reads with CATT. The profile covers approximately 58,000 delta-chain clones, with approximately 15% appearing a single time and around 0.37% taken by the ten largest. Study results and caveats: Thymic TRG and TRD repertoires appeared highly polyclonal, with Gaussian CDR3 length distributions.

The CDR3 covers 17 residues. From germline, CDR1 is TSWWSYY and CDR2 QGS. V was cut by 5 bases and J by 0 bases, with 19 bases left in between. The TCR was taken from a girl in the first two years of life who had congenital heart surgery. The chain uses TRDV1 and TRDJ1; D gene uncertain. The specimen was Vdelta1+ gamma-delta thymocytes from the thymus. The subset was: FACS-sorted CD3+ TCRalphabeta- TCRVdelta1+ TCRVdelta2- thymocytes. CDR3 loop: CALGIQPNPLYTDKLIF. The CDR3 DNA reads as TGTGCTCTTGGGATACAGCCTAATCCGTTGTACACCGATAAACTCATCTTT.